This TCR beta chain originates from a study of sequential checkpoint blockade in melanoma. Study summary: Randomization was 1:1 between first-line nivolumab→ipilimumab and ipilimumab→nivolumab. Both treatment sequences were followed by maintenance nivolumab.

Treatment reported: randomized to nivolumab then ipilimumab (arm A) or the reverse (arm B). No patient had prior DNA-damaging chemotherapy. Live CD3+CD8+ CD19− CD56− cells were sorted from PBMCs. The data were produced by immunoSEQ multiplex PCR, yet TCRdb's version contains in-frame clones alone and is incomplete. The sample carries about 38,000 clones, 88% recorded once. The V segment lost 0 bases and the J segment 2 bases; nucleotides outside the gene matches: 1. This CDR3 spans 15 amino acids. The germline V gene has CDR1 SGHTA and CDR2 FQGNSA. This receptor was taken from a human donor with melanoma. This material consisted of CD8+ T cells sorted from blood (inferred from file names), taken from a patient given nivolumab and ipilimumab in sequence. V is TRBV7-2 and J is TRBJ2-1, with TRBD2 identical over 7 bases. CDR3 in amino acids: CASSLAGGAYNEQFF. CDR3 DNA: TGTGCCAGCAGCTTAGCGGGAGGGGCCTACAATGAGCAGTTCTTC.